These 20 T cell receptor beta chains came from one sample sequenced in a study of blood T cells in healthy people across ages. A J-beta primer mix and a sample-barcoded 5' primer were used in a second PCR of about 6 to 12 cycles. TCRdb called the 5' RACE reads again in MiXCR, with one record for every CDR3 protein. Counted here are 660,000 or so distinct CDR3 sequences, approximately 59% occurring once; the ten biggest clones make up 30% to 40%. The material sequenced was blood. The source of these receptors is a man aged 55 to 70 in good health.

V gene TRBV6-1 combines with J gene TRBJ2-5; 8 bases are shared with TRBD1. Germline values: CDR1 MNHNS, CDR2 SASEGT. The CDR3 length is 13 residues. Trimming cost V 7 bases and J 4 bases; bases outside gene matches: 5. This CDR3 is CASIPTGVETQYF. In nucleotides, the CDR3 is TGTGCCAGCATACCGACAGGGGTAGAGACCCAGTACTTC.

The rearrangement uses TRBV20-1 and TRBJ2-4; tentatively, D is TRBD2 (7 bases). The J call may be wrong; the DNA end is better matched by TRBJ2-7. The CDR3 is 12 residues long. CDR1 is DFQATT and CDR2 is SNEGSKA in the germline V gene (reference sequence). CDR3: CSAKGGIYEQYF. The CDR3 DNA is TGCAGTGCAAAGGGGGGGATCTACGAGCAGTACTTC.

This rearrangement joins TRBV10-2 to TRBJ1-4; the D is unclear. Deletions cut 4 bases from V and 4 bases from J, with 22 bases between. CDR1 and CDR2 from the germline V gene are WSHSY and SAAADI. The CDR3 sequence is 18 residues long. The CDR3 nucleotides are TGCGCCAGCAGTGGGTCCCTATCCGGGTCTCTGGATAATGAAAAACTGTTTTTT. As protein: CASSGSLSGSLDNEKLFF.

The chain links TRBV29-1 to TRBJ2-5; D remains ambiguous. The better agreement between TRBJ2-7 and the DNA end casts doubt on the J call. The CDR3 is made up of 13 amino acids. Germline V lookup: CDR1 SQVTM, CDR2 ANQGSEA. The CDR3 region has the DNA TGCAGCGTTGTCCTCGACGGAGCCGACGAGCAGTACTTC. Its translation is CSVVLDGADEQYF.

The gene calls are TRBV29-1 and TRBJ2-5, with 7 bases identical to TRBD2. With 4 bases clipped from V and 2 bases from J, the junction kept 10 bases outside the gene matches. Per germline, CDR1 SQVTM and CDR2 ANQGSEA. This CDR3 comprises 15 residues. CDR3 in DNA: TGCAGCGTTGGGGACGGGGGGACCGGACAAGAGACCCAGTACTTC. As protein: CSVGDGGTGQETQYF.

The chain couples TRBV9 to TRBJ2-1; D is uncertain. The J call may be in error: the DNA end matches TRBJ2-7 better. CDR3 length: 15 residues. Germline V gives CDR1 SGDLS, CDR2 YYNGEE. CDR3 amino acids: CASSVAPSLNNEQYF. The CDR3 DNA reads TGTGCCAGCAGCGTAGCCCCATCGCTTAACAATGAGCAGTACTTC.

J is TRBJ2-7 and V is TRBV6-5; possibly TRBD2 for D (5 bases). V was pared by 5 bases and J by 7 bases, with 15 bases between. CDR1 and CDR2 from the germline V gene are MNHEY and SVGAGI. This CDR3 is built from 13 residues. CDR3 nucleotide sequence: TGTGCCAGCAGTGCCGACTATTTGGGGGAGCAGTACTTC. Translating gives CASSADYLGEQYF.

The V gene is TRBV4-1, the J gene TRBJ2-1; D could derive from TRBD1 or TRBD2 (5 bases each). The CDR3 loop spans 15 amino acids. The V gene lost 2 bases and the J gene lost 7 bases, with 15 bases spanning the gap. Germline lookup yields CDR1 MGHRA and CDR2 YSYEKL. The CDR3 loop is CASSQFLGTRNEQFF. CDR3 sequence (DNA): TGCGCCAGCAGCCAATTTCTCGGGACCCGAAATGAGCAGTTCTTC.

This clonotype was recorded a few times. The chain is built from TRBV24-1 and TRBJ2-7, with 7 bases fitting TRBD1. CDR1 is KGHDR, CDR2 SFDVKD, per germline. The V gene end was trimmed by 2 bases and the J gene end by 4 bases; junction bases not matched to a gene: 10. The CDR3 is made up of 16 amino acids. This CDR3 is CATSDSRDRMRYEQYF. The CDR3 DNA reads as TGTGCCACCAGTGATTCCCGGGACAGAATGAGGTACGAGCAGTACTTC.

For this clonotype: Sequence at one end of the junction differs from germline and may be a read error. This rearrangement joins TRBV15 to TRBJ1-2, with TRBD1 as a possible D gene (5 bases). The CDR3 has 13 residues. Germline-derived CDR1 and CDR2 are LNHNV and YYDKDF (reference sequence). CDR3: CAASDGGNYGYTF. The CDR3 region has the DNA TGTGCCGCCAGTGACGGGGGGAACTATGGCTACACCTTC.

Only one count was recorded for this clonotype. The gene calls are TRBV3-1 and TRBJ2-7; D is ambiguous. There are 14 residues in the CDR3. The V and J ends lost 0 bases and 1 base respectively, with 7 bases between them. Germline-derived CDR1 and CDR2 are LGHDT and YNNKEL (reference sequence). Here the CDR3 DNA reads TGTGCCAGCAGCCAAGATTTTGGATCCTACGAGCAGTACTTC. This translates into CASSQDFGSYEQYF.

The chain recombines TRBV2 with TRBJ1-5; perhaps TRBD1 as D (5 bases). Trimming took 11 bases from V and 5 from J, leaving 16 bases between them. Germline loops: CDR1 SNHLY, CDR2 FYNNEI. The CDR3 spans 13 residues. The CDR3 loop reads CAGCPGWDQPQHF. As DNA, the CDR3 is TGTGCCGGTTGTCCAGGGTGGGATCAGCCCCAGCATTTT.

This clonotype appeared a few times. This chain connects TRBV7-2 to TRBJ1-4; 10 bases match TRBD1. The germline CDR1 and CDR2 sequences are SGHTA and FQGNSA. The CDR3 has 14 residues. The J segment lost 6 bases and the V segment lost 5 bases, leaving 3 bases of the junction unmatched. The CDR3 loop is CASSVGTGDEKLFF. The CDR3 bases are TGTGCCAGCAGCGTGGGGACAGGGGATGAAAAACTGTTTTTT.

V usage is TRBV9 and J usage is TRBJ2-1; maybe TRBD2 (5 bases). V dropped 0 bases and J dropped 8 bases, with 12 bases sitting between them. The germline V gene encodes CDR1 SGDLS and CDR2 YYNGEE. The CDR3 totals 14 residues. CDR3 sequence (DNA): TGTGCCAGCAGCGTAGGGCCGGGGAGTGATGAGCAGTTCTTC. Translation: CASSVGPGSDEQFF.

The V call is TRBV7-6, the J call TRBJ1-1; D is uncertain. Trimming took 3 bases from V and 4 from J, leaving 12 bases between them. Germline-derived CDR1 and CDR2 are SGHVS and FNYEAQ. This CDR3 spans 14 amino acids. For the CDR3, the DNA is TGTGCCAGCAGCTTCGGCCGGGGTAGCACTGAAGCTTTCTTT. Amino acid sequence: CASSFGRGSTEAFF. Full variable domain (outside the CDR3, taken from reference TRBV7-6 and TRBJ1-1): GAGVSQSPRYKVTKRGQDVALRCDPISGHVSLYWYRQALGQGPEFLTYFNYEAQQDKSGLPNDRFSAERPEGSISTLTIQRTEQRDSAMYRCASSFGRGSTEAFFGQGTRLTVV.

The sample holds a few counts of this clonotype. The V and J genes are TRBV7-9 and TRBJ2-1; no clear D. Germline CDR1 SEHNR, CDR2 FQNEAQ (reference sequence). The CDR3 contains 16 residues. Trimming removed 2 bases from V and 3 bases from J, with 14 bases in between. CDR3 DNA sequence: TGTGCCAGCAGCTTAACATACCCCCAGCTCTACAATGAGCAGTTCTTC. Protein product: CASSLTYPQLYNEQFF.

This chain uses TRBV6-2 or TRBV6-3 with TRBJ2-3; D is ambiguous. Looked up from germline, CDR1 is MNHEY and CDR2 is SVGEGT. This CDR3 region has 14 residues. V lost 2 bases to trimming and J lost 2 bases, with 8 bases between them. This chain's CDR3 is CASSYGILTDTQYF. Here the CDR3 DNA reads TGTGCCAGCAGTTACGGAATCCTCACAGATACGCAGTATTTT.

The V gene is TRBV4-1, the J gene TRBJ1-2; TRBD1 is a possible D gene (6 bases). The V and J ends lost 1 base and 3 bases respectively, with 9 bases between them. Germline CDR1 is MGHRA and CDR2 is YSYEKL. The CDR3 runs to 14 residues. CDR3 nucleotide sequence: TGCGCCAGCAGCCAAGTGAGGGGGGACTATGGCTACACCTTC. Translating gives CASSQVRGDYGYTF.

The chain links TRBV6-5 to TRBJ1-1; D is unresolved. CDR3 size: 14 residues. Germline CDR1 and CDR2: MNHEY and SVGAGI. V was trimmed by 0 bases and J by 3 bases, leaving 8 bases between them. As DNA, the CDR3 is TGTGCCAGCAGTTACTCCCTGCAGGACACTGAAGCTTTCTTT. Its protein product is CASSYSLQDTEAFF.

At least ten counts were recorded for this clonotype. A read error may explain this, as a much larger clone is one base away. The genes are TRBV29-1 and TRBJ2-5; the D gene is possibly TRBD2 (5 bases). V dropped 6 bases and J dropped 11 bases, with 16 bases sitting between them. Germline CDR1 is SQVTM and CDR2 is ANQGSEA. This CDR3 has 11 residues. CDR3 region: CSVGNDNEQYF. In nucleotides, the CDR3 is TGCAGCGTCGGGAACGACAATGAGCAGTACTTC.